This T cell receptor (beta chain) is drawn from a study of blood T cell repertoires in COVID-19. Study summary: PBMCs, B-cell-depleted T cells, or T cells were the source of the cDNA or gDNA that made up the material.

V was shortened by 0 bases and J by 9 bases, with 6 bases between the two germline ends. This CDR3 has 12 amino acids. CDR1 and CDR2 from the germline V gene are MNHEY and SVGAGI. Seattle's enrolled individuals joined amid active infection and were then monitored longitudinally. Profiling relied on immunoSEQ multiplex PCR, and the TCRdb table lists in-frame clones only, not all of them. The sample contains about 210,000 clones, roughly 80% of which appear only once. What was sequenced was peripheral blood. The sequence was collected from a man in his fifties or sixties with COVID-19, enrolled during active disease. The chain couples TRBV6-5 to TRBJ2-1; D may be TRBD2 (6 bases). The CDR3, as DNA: TGTGCCAGCAGTTACTCGGGGGGTGAGCAGTTCTTC. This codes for CASSYSGGEQFF.